The following is a TCR beta chain sequence with its context. Its antigen is as yet unknown. The data are from a study of metastatic and nonmetastatic thyroid tumors. Study in general: The study looked at repertoires side by side in blood and in tumor or nodule tissue from malignant and benign thyroid patients. Points from the study as a whole: Across blood and tumor, TCR beta diversity in malignant thyroid tumors was reportedly significantly higher than in benign nodules.

All patients were untreated before thyroid surgery. In the original workflow: The distant-metastasis classifier for papillary thyroid cancer was built from CDR3 differences across clinicopathological groups. TCRdb ran MiXCR on the PCR reads. TCRdb's processing, not the authors' own work, is the source of the V and J calls. Among roughly 16,000 clones listed, about a quarter were seen once. The CDR3 consists of 13 residues. CDR1 and CDR2 (germline): KGHDR, SFDVKD. Trimming took 4 bases from V and 0 from J, leaving 0 bases between them. This TCR was sampled from a female donor with papillary thyroid cancer or a benign thyroid nodule (not recorded which). Some clones in this sample may be carry-over from other donors' samples. The sequenced sample consisted of adjacent normal tissue. The genes are TRBV24-1 and TRBJ2-6; D unresolved. CDR3 bases: TGTGCCACCAGTGACTCTGGGGCCAACGTCCTGACTTTC. This gives the protein CATSDSGANVLTF.